One and the same sample provided the 5 T cell receptor beta chains below, sequenced in a study of cytomegalovirus exposure and HLA in healthy donors. The assay was immunoSEQ multiplex PCR, and TCRdb's table has in-frame clones only and misses some. The sample lists about 160,000 clones, 85% occurring once. The sequenced sample consisted of PBMCs. These receptors all come from a man aged 30 to 39 in good health and CMV-seropositive.

In its sample, this clone was seen once. The V gene is TRBV7-9, the J gene TRBJ2-7; tentative D call: TRBD1 (6 bases). Germline CDR1 SEHNR, CDR2 FQNEAQ (reference sequence). The CDR3 is made up of 15 amino acids. Trimming left V 5 bases short and J 1 base short, with 15 bases between. The CDR3 region has the DNA TGTGCCAGCAGCCTAACAGGGTGGGGTTCCTACGAGCAGTACTTC. Amino acids: CASSLTGWGSYEQYF.

The chain combines TRBV9 with TRBJ2-2; TRBD1 might be the D (5 bases). V shed 2 bases and J shed 3 bases, with 14 bases lying between them. Looked up from germline, CDR1 is SGDLS and CDR2 is YYNGEE. The CDR3 is 16 amino acids. For the CDR3, the DNA is TGTGCCAGCAGCGTGGGGCAGGGTTATGACACCGGGGAGCTGTTTTTT. It codes for CASSVGQGYDTGELFF.

V is TRBV25-1 and J is TRBJ2-3; no definite D call. The CDR3 is 14 residues long. From germline, CDR1 is MGHDK and CDR2 SYGVNS. The V gene lost 0 bases and the J gene lost 3 bases, with 7 bases spanning the gap. Written as DNA, the CDR3 is TGTGCCAGCAGTGAATATCCGACTACAGATACGCAGTATTTT. It translates to CASSEYPTTDTQYF.

The chain combines TRBV4-1 with TRBJ2-5; 7 nucleotides align to TRBD2. The CDR3 runs 15 residues. V lost 2 bases to trimming and J lost 4 bases; unmatched junction nucleotides: 7. Germline V lookup: CDR1 MGHRA, CDR2 YSYEKL. CDR3 nucleotide sequence: TGCGCCAGCAGCCAATTAAGCGGGGTAAGAGAGACCCAGTACTTC. This encodes CASSQLSGVRETQYF.

This chain joins TRBV2 and TRBJ1-1; perhaps TRBD1 as D (5 bases). Trimming removed 6 bases from V and 1 base from J, with 12 bases in between. Germline V lookup: CDR1 SNHLY, CDR2 FYNNEI. This CDR3 contains 14 residues. The CDR3 nucleotides read TGTGCCAGCAGGACCAGGGTCGAGAACACTGAAGCTTTCTTT. Protein: CASRTRVENTEAFF.